These 27 T cell receptor beta chains share one sample of origin, sequenced in a study of control samples from healthy donors and cancer patients. Generated by immunoSEQ multiplex PCR, the TCRdb table keeps only in-frame clones and is missing some. The table shows roughly 63,000 clones, with around 90% occurring only once. Sequences were obtained from PBMCs. These receptor sequences come from a man between 40 and 49 years old with colorectal cancer.

This rearrangement joins TRBV7-3 to TRBJ2-5; TRBD1 aligns across 7 bases. Germline CDR1 SGHTA, CDR2 FQGTGA. Trimming cost V 5 bases and J 3 bases; bases outside gene matches: 6. The CDR3 is 14 amino acids. The CDR3 coding sequence is TGTGCCAGCAGCCGTTCCGGGACAGAAGAGACCCAGTACTTC. Translating it yields CASSRSGTEETQYF.

The rearrangement uses TRBV6-5 and TRBJ2-7; the D gene could be TRBD1 or TRBD2 (5 bases each). Trimming removed 2 bases from V and 2 bases from J, with 16 bases in between. CDR1 and CDR2 from the germline V gene are MNHEY and SVGAGI. This CDR3 has 16 residues. CDR3 in amino acids: CASSYEGWDPTYEQYF. For the CDR3, the DNA is TGTGCCAGCAGTTACGAAGGATGGGACCCAACCTACGAGCAGTACTTC.

The gene calls are TRBV9 and TRBJ2-1; D is perhaps TRBD1 or TRBD2 (5 bases each). V lost 0 bases and J lost 4, with 14 bases in between. From germline, CDR1 is SGDLS and CDR2 YYNGEE. The CDR3 is 16 residues long. Written as DNA, the CDR3 is TGTGCCAGCAGCGTAGTAAGGGGAGCGAGTTACAATGAGCAGTTCTTC. It is translated as CASSVVRGASYNEQFF.

The rearrangement uses TRBV18 and TRBJ1-4; the match to TRBD1 covers 7 bases. CDR1 is KGHSH and CDR2 is LQKENI in the germline V gene. The CDR3 has 14 residues. The ends lost 3 bases at V and 8 bases at J; junction bases unmatched: 6. The CDR3 nucleotides read TGTGCCAGCTCACCGATAGGGACAGACGAAAAACTGTTTTTT. Translating it yields CASSPIGTDEKLFF.

V and J are TRBV6-5 and TRBJ2-5; 10 bases agree with TRBD1. With V trimmed by 1 base and J by 1 base, 3 bases remained unmatched. Germline CDR1 and CDR2: MNHEY and SVGAGI. The CDR3 runs to 16 residues. Written as DNA, the CDR3 is TGTGCCAGCAGTTACTTAGGGACAGGGGCCCAAGAGACCCAGTACTTC. Translation: CASSYLGTGAQETQYF.

The chain is built from TRBV11-2 and TRBJ1-5, with 9 bases aligning to TRBD1. Germline trimming cut 5 bases from V and 1 base from J; bases unmatched to any gene: 3. The CDR3 spans 15 residues. Germline-derived CDR1 and CDR2 are SGHAT and FQNNGV. For the CDR3, the DNA is TGTGCCAGCAGCGTTGACAGGGGGAGCAATCAGCCCCAGCATTTT. It yields the protein CASSVDRGSNQPQHF.

This clone has only one observation. V gene TRBV25-1 combines with J gene TRBJ1-1, with D unclear. Germline V gene data show CDR1 as MGHDK and CDR2 as SYGVNS. Trimming cost V 8 bases and J 0 bases, with 16 bases left between them. There are 15 residues in the CDR3. The CDR3 reads CASGSTGILNTEAFF. The DNA for the CDR3 is TGTGCCAGCGGTTCCACGGGAATCCTGAACACTGAAGCTTTCTTT.

This sequence joins TRBV11-2 and TRBJ1-4, with TRBD1 as a possible D gene (5 bases). This CDR3 comprises 14 residues. CDR1 is SGHAT, CDR2 FQNNGV, per germline. Trimming left V 3 bases short and J 8 bases short, with 13 bases between. CDR3 bases: TGTGCCAGCAGCTTGGTCTATCGGGGCGAAAAACTGTTTTTT. Protein: CASSLVYRGEKLFF. Filled out from reference TRBV11-2 and TRBJ1-4, the complete variable domain reads EAGVAQSPRYKIIEKRQSVAFWCNPISGHATLYWYQQILGQGPKLLIQFQNNGVVDDSQLPKDRFSAERLKGVDSTLKIQPAKLEDSAVYLCASSLVYRGEKLFFGSGTQLSVL.

This rearrangement joins TRBV19 to TRBJ2-5, with D perhaps TRBD2 (5 bases). The V gene lost 3 bases and the J gene lost 2 bases, with 16 bases spanning the gap. CDR1 LNHDA and CDR2 SQIVND come from the germline V gene (reference sequence). The CDR3 runs to 16 residues. The CDR3 DNA is TGTGCCAGTAGTATGTGGTCGGGATTAACTCAAGAGACCCAGTACTTC. Encoded protein: CASSMWSGLTQETQYF.

J is TRBJ1-5 and V is TRBV20-1, with D perhaps TRBD1 (6 bases). Germline values: CDR1 DFQATT, CDR2 SNEGSKA (reference sequence). V was shortened by 3 bases and J by 6 bases, with 18 bases between the two germline ends. The CDR3 has 15 amino acids. CDR3 bases: TGCAGTGCTAGTGAATCGGTGGGGGGCTCTCAGCCCCAGCATTTT. This encodes CSASESVGGSQPQHF.

This chain connects TRBV4-1 to TRBJ1-5, with D perhaps matching TRBD1 (5 bases). Germline CDR1 reads MGHRA; CDR2 reads YSYEKL. V gave up 0 bases and J gave up 4 bases, with 10 bases separating them. The CDR3 runs to 15 residues. The CDR3 spells CASSQDIPGNQPQHF. The CDR3 DNA reads TGCGCCAGCAGCCAAGATATACCAGGGAATCAGCCCCAGCATTTT.

The rearrangement uses TRBV7-3 and TRBJ1-1; 7 bases map to TRBD1. CDR1 is SGHTA, CDR2 FQGTGA, per germline. CDR3 length: 17 residues. J was trimmed by 0 bases and V by 5 bases; bases with no gene match: 12. In DNA, the CDR3 is TGTGCCAGCAGCCATGCCGGGACAGCGAACATGAACACTGAAGCTTTCTTT. It specifies CASSHAGTANMNTEAFF. Full variable domain (rest looked up from reference TRBV7-3 and TRBJ1-1): GAGVSQTPSNKVTEKGKYVELRCDPISGHTALYWYRQSLGQGPEFLIYFQGTGAADDSGLPNDRFFAVRPEGSVSTLKIQRTERGDSAVYLCASSHAGTANMNTEAFFGQGTRLTVV.

The V call is TRBV18, the J call TRBJ2-1, with a possible D match to TRBD2 (6 bases). Trimming cost V 5 bases and J 6 bases, with 11 bases left between them. Germline V gives CDR1 KGHSH, CDR2 LQKENI. There are 13 residues in the CDR3. CDR3 amino acids: CASSAVGGNEQFF. The DNA of the CDR3 is TGTGCCAGCTCAGCTGTGGGGGGCAATGAGCAGTTCTTC.

V usage is TRBV19 and J usage is TRBJ1-3; unclear D gene. Trimming removed 3 bases at V and 1 base at J, with 7 bases between. Per germline, CDR1 LNHDA and CDR2 SQIVND (reference sequence). The CDR3 loop spans 14 amino acids. DNA for the CDR3: TGTGCCAGTAGTATTGTAGGGTCTGGAAACACCATATATTTT. Translation: CASSIVGSGNTIYF.

V usage is TRBV5-4 and J usage is TRBJ1-3; weak D call: TRBD1 (6 bases). This CDR3 has 16 amino acids. CDR1 SGHNT and CDR2 YYREEE come from the germline V gene (reference sequence). V was shortened by 4 bases and J by 0 bases, with 14 bases between the two germline ends. The CDR3 coding sequence is TGTGCCAGCAGCCTCGGGGGCGCGGGCTCTGGAAACACCATATATTTT. Translation gives CASSLGGAGSGNTIYF.

This clone was picked up one time. The chain links TRBV9 to TRBJ2-3, with a possible D match to TRBD2 (7 bases). The CDR3 is 13 amino acids. V was pared by 1 base and J by 5 bases, with 8 bases between. Germline V gives CDR1 SGDLS, CDR2 YYNGEE. The CDR3: CASSVRGGDTQYF. The CDR3 region has the DNA TGTGCCAGCAGCGTAAGGGGGGGAGATACGCAGTATTTT.

The V call is TRBV5-8, the J call TRBJ1-5; TRBD1 matches 7 bases. This CDR3 comprises 14 residues. V lost 4 bases and J lost 7; bases outside the gene matches: 8. Germline CDR1 and CDR2: SGHTS and YDEGEE. CDR3 loop: CASSRRQGSQPQHF. In nucleotides, the CDR3 is TGTGCCAGCAGCCGCAGACAGGGTAGCCAGCCCCAGCATTTT.

This clone came up a few times. The chain is built from TRBV6-1 and TRBJ1-1; possible D gene TRBD1, 5 bases. The V end lost 3 bases, the J end lost 5 bases, and 10 bases lay between the germline ends. Germline V lookup: CDR1 MNHNS, CDR2 SASEGT. The CDR3 consists of 13 residues. The CDR3 region is CASSDERGTEAFF. The DNA of the CDR3 is TGTGCCAGCAGTGATGAAAGGGGAACTGAAGCTTTCTTT.

The V call is TRBV7-3, the J call TRBJ2-3; the match to TRBD2 covers 9 bases. V was clipped by 5 bases and J by 6 bases; unmatched bases: 15. Germline V gene lookup returns CDR1 SGHTA and CDR2 FQGTGA. There are 17 residues in the CDR3. The CDR3 coding sequence is TGTGCCAGCAGCCAACTGCCACGCGGGGGGGCATCGGATACGCAGTATTTT. It encodes CASSQLPRGGASDTQYF.

V usage is TRBV5-1 and J usage is TRBJ1-5, with D hard to call. The CDR3 runs to 13 residues. The V gene lost 0 bases and the J gene lost 7 bases, with 8 bases spanning the gap. The germline gives CDR1 SGHRS, CDR2 YFSETQ. The CDR3 spells CASSLDLTQPQHF. DNA for the CDR3: TGCGCCAGCAGCTTGGACCTAACGCAGCCCCAGCATTTT.

J is TRBJ2-7 and V is TRBV6-6, with D unclear. This CDR3 is 12 amino acids long. Germline CDR1 and CDR2: MNHNY and SVGAGI (reference sequence). Trimming took 3 bases from V and 11 from J, leaving 14 bases between them. In DNA, the CDR3 is TGTGCCAGCAGTTATGGTGTAGCCACCGAGTACTTC. Translated, it gives CASSYGVATEYF.

The V and J genes are TRBV27 and TRBJ1-5, with D maybe TRBD1 (6 bases). This CDR3 contains 15 residues. The V end was cut by 6 bases, the J end by 7 bases, with 19 bases between. The germline gives CDR1 MNHEY, CDR2 SMNVEV (reference sequence). The CDR3 DNA reads as TGTGCCAGCAGGGCTACAGGGCGGGCTTCCCAGCCCCAGCATTTT. It specifies CASRATGRASQPQHF.

The chain couples TRBV5-1 to TRBJ2-2, with 15 bases identical to TRBD2. Looked up from germline, CDR1 is SGHRS and CDR2 is YFSETQ. The V gene end was trimmed by 3 bases and the J gene end by 6 bases; junction bases not matched to a gene: 3. This CDR3 region has 16 residues. The CDR3 loop reads CASSYGLAGGSGELFF. In nucleotides, the CDR3 is TGCGCCAGCAGCTACGGACTAGCGGGGGGGTCCGGGGAGCTGTTTTTT.

This sequence joins TRBV19 and TRBJ2-3; D gene ambiguous. Germline V lookup: CDR1 LNHDA, CDR2 SQIVND (reference sequence). The CDR3 contains 13 residues. The V and J ends lost 9 bases and 4 bases respectively, with 14 bases between them. This CDR3 reads CASSSFSADTQYF. CDR3 sequence (DNA): TGTGCCAGCTCGAGTTTTTCCGCAGATACGCAGTATTTT.

This chain links TRBV6-5 with TRBJ2-6; TRBD2 might be the D (5 bases). The germline V gene encodes CDR1 MNHEY and CDR2 SVGAGI. Between the trimmed V and J ends, which lost 7 bases and 1 base, there was a span of 11 bases. The CDR3 has 15 residues. The CDR3 DNA follows: TGTGCCAGCACCATGAGAGGGTCTGGGGCCAACGTCCTGACTTTC. Residues: CASTMRGSGANVLTF.

In its sample, this clone was seen a few times. The germline gene is not matched at one end of the junction; a read error may be the cause. For the CDR3, the DNA is TGTGCCAGCAGTGATTCGGGCCGGCAGGCCAGCTTT. Amino acid sequence: CASSDSGRQASF. The chain is built from TRBV6-1 and TRBJ1-1, with D uncertain. Germline V gene sequence: CDR1 MNHNS, CDR2 SASEGT. The CDR3 loop spans 12 amino acids.

The V and J genes are TRBV20-1 and TRBJ2-4; D not resolved. The V end was cut by 4 bases, the J end by 7 bases, with 8 bases between. The CDR3 is 11 residues long. The germline CDR1 and CDR2 sequences are DFQATT and SNEGSKA (reference sequence). CDR3 sequence reads: CSAKVSNIQYF. The CDR3 nucleotides are TGCAGTGCTAAAGTTAGTAACATTCAGTACTTC.